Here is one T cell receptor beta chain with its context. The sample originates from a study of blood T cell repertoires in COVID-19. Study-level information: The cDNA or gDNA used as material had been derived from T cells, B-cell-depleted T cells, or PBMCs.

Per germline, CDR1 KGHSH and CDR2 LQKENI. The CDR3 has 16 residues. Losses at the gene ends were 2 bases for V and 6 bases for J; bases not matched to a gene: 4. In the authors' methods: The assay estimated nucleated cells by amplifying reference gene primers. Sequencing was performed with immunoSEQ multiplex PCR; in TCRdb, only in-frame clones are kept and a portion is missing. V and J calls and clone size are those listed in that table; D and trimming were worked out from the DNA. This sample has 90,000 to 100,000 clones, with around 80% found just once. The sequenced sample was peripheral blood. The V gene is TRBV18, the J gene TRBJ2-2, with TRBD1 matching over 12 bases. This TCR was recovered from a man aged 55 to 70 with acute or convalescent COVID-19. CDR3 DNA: TGTGCCAGCTCACCATCGGGACAGGGGGCCCCCGGGGAGCTGTTTTTT. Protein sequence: CASSPSGQGAPGELFF.